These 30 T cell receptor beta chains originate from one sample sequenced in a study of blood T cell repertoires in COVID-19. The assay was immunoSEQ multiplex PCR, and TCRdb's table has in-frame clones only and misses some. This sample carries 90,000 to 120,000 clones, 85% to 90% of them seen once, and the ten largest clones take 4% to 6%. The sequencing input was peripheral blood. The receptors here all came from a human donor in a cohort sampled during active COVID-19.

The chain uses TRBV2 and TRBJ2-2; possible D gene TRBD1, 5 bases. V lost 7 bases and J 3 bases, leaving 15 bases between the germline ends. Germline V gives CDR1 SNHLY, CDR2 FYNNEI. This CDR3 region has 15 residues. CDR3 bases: TGTGCCAGCAAATTTAGGCAGGGCGACACCGGGGAGCTGTTTTTT. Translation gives CASKFRQGDTGELFF. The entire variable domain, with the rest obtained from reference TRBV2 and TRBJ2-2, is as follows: EPEVTQTPSHQVTQMGQEVILRCVPISNHLYFYWYRQILGQKVEFLVSFYNNEISEKSEIFDDQFSVERPDGSNFTLKIRSTKLEDSAMYFCASKFRQGDTGELFFGEGSRLTVL.

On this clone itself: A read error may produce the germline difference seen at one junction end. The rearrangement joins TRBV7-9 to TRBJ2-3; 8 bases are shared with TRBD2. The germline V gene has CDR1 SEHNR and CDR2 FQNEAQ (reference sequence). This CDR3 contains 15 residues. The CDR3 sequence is CASNLAGSSTDTQYF. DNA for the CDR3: TGTGCCAGCAACTTAGCGGGGAGTAGCACAGATACGCAGTATTTT.

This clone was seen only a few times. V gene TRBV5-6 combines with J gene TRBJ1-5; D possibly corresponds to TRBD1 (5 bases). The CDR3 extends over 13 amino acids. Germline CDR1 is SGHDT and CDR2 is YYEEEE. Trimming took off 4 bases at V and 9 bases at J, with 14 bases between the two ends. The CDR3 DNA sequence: TGTGCCAGCAGCGTCACCGGGACTCCGCCCCAGCATTTT. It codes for CASSVTGTPPQHF.

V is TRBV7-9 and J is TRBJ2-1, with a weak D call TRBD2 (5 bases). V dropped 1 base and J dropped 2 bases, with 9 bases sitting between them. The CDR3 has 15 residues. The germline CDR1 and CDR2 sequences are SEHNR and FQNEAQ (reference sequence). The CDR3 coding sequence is TGTGCCAGCAGCTTAGTCCGGGGTCCCTACAATGAGCAGTTCTTC. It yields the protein CASSLVRGPYNEQFF.

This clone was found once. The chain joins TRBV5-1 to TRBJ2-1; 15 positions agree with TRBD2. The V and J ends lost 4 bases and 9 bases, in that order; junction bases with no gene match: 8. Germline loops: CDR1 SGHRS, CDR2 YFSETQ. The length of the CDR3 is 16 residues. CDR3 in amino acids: CASSTGLAGGPGEQFF. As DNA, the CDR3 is TGCGCCAGCAGCACCGGACTAGCGGGAGGGCCCGGTGAGCAGTTCTTC.

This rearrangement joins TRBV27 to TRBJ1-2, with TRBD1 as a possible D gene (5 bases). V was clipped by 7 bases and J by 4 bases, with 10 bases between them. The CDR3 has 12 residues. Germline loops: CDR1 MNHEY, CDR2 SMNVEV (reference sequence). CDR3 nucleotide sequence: TGTGCCAGCACCCAGGGTAGCTATGGCTACACCTTC. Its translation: CASTQGSYGYTF.

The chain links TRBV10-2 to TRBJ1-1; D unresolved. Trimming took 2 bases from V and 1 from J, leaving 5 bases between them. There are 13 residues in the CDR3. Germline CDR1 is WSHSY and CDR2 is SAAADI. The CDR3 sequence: CASSEGRNTEAFF. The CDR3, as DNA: TGCGCCAGCAGTGAGGGGAGGAACACTGAAGCTTTCTTT.

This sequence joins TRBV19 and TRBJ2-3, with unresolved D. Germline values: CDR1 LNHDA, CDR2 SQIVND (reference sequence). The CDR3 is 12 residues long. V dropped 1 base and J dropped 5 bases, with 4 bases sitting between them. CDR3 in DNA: TGTGCCAGTAGTATAGGCGAAGATACGCAGTATTTT. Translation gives CASSIGEDTQYF.

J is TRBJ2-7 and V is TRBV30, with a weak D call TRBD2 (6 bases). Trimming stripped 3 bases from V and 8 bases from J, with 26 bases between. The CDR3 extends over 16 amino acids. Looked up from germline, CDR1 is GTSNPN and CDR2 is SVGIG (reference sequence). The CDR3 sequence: CAWSDSSSRLGNKQYF. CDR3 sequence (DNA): TGTGCCTGGAGCGATTCATCCTCGCGACTAGGAAATAAGCAGTACTTC. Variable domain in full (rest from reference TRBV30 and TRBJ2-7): SQTIHQWPATLVQPVGSPLSLECTVEGTSNPNLYWYRQAAGRGLQLLFYSVGIGQISSEVPQNLSASRPQDRQFILSSKKLLLSDSGFYLCAWSDSSSRLGNKQYFGPGTRLTVT.

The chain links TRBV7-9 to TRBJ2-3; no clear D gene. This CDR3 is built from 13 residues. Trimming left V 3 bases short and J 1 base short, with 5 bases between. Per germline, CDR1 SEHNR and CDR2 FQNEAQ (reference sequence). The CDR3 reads CASSLERTDTQYF. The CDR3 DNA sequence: TGTGCCAGCAGCTTGGAGCGCACAGATACGCAGTATTTT.

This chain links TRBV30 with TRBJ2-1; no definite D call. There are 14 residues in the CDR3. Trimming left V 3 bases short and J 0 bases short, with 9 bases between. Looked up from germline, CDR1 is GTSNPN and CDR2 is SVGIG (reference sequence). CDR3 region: CAWSAISSYNEQFF. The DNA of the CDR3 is TGTGCCTGGAGCGCCATCAGCTCCTACAATGAGCAGTTCTTC.

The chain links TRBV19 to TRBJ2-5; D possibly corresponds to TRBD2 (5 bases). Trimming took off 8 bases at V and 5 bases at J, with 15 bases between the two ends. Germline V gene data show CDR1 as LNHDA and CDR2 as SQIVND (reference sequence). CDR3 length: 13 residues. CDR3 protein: CASGPRAWETQYF. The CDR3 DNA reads TGTGCCAGTGGCCCGAGGGCCTGGGAGACCCAGTACTTC.

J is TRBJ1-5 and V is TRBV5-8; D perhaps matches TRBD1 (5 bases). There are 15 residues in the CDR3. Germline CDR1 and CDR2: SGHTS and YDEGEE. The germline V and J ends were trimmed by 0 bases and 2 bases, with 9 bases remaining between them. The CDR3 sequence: CASSLVVGGNQPQHF. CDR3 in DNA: TGTGCCAGCAGCTTGGTAGTAGGGGGCAATCAGCCCCAGCATTTT. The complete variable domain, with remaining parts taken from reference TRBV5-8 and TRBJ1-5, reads EAGVTQSPTHLIKTRGQQATLRCSPISGHTSVYWYQQALGLGLQFLLWYDEGEERNRGNFPPRFSGRQFPNYSSELNVNALELEDSALYLCASSLVVGGNQPQHFGDGTRLSIL.

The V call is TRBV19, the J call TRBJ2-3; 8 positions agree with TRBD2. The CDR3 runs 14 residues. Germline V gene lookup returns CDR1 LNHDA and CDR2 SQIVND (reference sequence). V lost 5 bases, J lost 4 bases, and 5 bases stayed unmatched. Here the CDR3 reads CASSWLAGADTQYF. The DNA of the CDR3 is TGTGCCAGTAGTTGGCTAGCGGGCGCAGATACGCAGTATTTT.

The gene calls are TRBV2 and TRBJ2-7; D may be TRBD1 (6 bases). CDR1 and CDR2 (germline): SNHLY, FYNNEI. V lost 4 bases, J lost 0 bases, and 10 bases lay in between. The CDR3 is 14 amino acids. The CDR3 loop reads CASSGTENSYEQYF. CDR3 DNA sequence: TGTGCCAGCAGTGGGACAGAAAACTCCTACGAGCAGTACTTC.

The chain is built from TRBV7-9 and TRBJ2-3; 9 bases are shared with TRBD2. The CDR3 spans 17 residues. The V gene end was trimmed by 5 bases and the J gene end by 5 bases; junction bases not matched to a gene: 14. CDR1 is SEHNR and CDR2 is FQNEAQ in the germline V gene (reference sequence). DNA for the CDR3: TGTGCCAGCAGCACATCACTAGCGGGTGCGGGGGGAGATACGCAGTATTTT. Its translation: CASSTSLAGAGGDTQYF.

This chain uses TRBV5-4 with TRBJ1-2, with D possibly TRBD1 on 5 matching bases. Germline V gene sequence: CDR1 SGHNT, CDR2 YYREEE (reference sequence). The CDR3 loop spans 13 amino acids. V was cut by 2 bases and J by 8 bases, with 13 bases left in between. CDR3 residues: CASSLAGGRGYTF. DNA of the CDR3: TGTGCCAGCAGCTTAGCGGGGGGTAGGGGCTACACCTTC.

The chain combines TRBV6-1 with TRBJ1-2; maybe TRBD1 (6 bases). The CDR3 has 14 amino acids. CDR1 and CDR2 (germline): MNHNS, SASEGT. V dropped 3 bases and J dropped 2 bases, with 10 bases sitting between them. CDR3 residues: CASSEGHGNYGYTF. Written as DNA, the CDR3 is TGTGCCAGCAGTGAGGGACACGGGAACTATGGCTACACCTTC.

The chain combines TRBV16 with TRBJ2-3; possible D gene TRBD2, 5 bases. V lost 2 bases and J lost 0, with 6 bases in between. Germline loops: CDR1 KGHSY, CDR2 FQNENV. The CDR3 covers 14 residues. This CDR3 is CASSQGGSTDTQYF. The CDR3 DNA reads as TGTGCCAGCAGCCAAGGCGGGAGCACAGATACGCAGTATTTT.

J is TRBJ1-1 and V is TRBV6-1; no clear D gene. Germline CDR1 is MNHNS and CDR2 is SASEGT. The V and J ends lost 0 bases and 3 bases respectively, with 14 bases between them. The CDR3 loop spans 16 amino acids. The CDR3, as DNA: TGTGCCAGCAGTGAAGCGGCGAGGGCAGGCGACACTGAAGCTTTCTTT. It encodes CASSEAARAGDTEAFF.

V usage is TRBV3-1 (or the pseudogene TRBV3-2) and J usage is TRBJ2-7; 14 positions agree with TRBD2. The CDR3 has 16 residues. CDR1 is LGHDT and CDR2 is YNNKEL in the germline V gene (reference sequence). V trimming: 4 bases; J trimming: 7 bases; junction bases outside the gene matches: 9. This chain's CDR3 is CASSRQLTSGRGEQYF. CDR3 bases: TGTGCCAGCAGCCGCCAACTGACTAGCGGGAGGGGAGAGCAGTACTTC.

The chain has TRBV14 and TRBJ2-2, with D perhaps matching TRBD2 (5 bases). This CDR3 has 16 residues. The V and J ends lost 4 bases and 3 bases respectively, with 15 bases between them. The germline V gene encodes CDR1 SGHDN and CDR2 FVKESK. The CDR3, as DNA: TGTGCCAGCAGCCCCCTCGGCAGGACTTACACCGGGGAGCTGTTTTTT. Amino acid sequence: CASSPLGRTYTGELFF.

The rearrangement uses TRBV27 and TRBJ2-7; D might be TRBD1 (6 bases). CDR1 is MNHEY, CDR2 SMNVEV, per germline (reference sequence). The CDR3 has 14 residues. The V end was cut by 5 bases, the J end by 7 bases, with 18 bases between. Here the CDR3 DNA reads TGTGCCAGCAGTCGCTACACAGGGAAATTTGAGCAGTACTTC. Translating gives CASSRYTGKFEQYF.

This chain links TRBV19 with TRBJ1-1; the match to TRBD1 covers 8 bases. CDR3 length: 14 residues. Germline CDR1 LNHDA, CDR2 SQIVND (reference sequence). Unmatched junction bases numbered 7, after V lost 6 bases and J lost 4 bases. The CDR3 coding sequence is TGTGCCAGTAGCCCGACAGGGGTTGTCACTGAAGCTTTCTTT. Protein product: CASSPTGVVTEAFF.

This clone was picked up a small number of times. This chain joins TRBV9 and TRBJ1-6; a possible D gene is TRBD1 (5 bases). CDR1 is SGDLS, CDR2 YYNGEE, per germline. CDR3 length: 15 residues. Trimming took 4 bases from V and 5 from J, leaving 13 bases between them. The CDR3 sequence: CASSPHDSNNSPLHF. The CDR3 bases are TGTGCCAGCAGCCCCCACGACAGCAATAATTCACCCCTCCACTTT.

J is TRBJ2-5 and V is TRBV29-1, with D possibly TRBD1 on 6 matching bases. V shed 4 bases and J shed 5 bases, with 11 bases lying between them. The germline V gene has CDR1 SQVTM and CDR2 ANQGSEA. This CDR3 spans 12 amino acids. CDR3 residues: CSVVVRGETQYF. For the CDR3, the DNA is TGCAGCGTTGTTGTGAGGGGGGAGACCCAGTACTTC.

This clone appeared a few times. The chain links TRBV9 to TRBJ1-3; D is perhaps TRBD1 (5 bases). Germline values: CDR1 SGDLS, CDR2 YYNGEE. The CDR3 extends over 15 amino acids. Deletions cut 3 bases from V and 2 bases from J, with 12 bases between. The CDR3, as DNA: TGTGCCAGCAGCGCTCTCCAGGGAACTGGAAACACCATATATTTT. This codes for CASSALQGTGNTIYF. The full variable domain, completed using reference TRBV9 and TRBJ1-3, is DSGVTQTPKHLITATGQRVTLRCSPRSGDLSVYWYQQSLDQGLQFLIQYYNGEERAKGNILERFSAQQFPDLHSELNLSSLELGDSALYFCASSALQGTGNTIYFGEGSWLTVV.

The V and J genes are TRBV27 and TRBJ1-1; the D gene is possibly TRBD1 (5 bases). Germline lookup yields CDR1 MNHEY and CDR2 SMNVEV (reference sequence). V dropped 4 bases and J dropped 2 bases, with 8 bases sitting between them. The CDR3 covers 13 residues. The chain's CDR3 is CASSSRVNTEAFF. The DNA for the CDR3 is TGTGCCAGCAGTTCCAGGGTAAACACTGAAGCTTTCTTT.

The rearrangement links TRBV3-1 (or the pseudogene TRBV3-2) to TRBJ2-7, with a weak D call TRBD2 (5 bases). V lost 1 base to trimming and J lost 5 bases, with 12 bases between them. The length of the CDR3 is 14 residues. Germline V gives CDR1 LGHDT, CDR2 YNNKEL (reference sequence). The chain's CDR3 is CASSQGGRRDEQYF. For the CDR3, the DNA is TGTGCCAGCAGCCAAGGAGGGCGGCGGGACGAGCAGTACTTC.

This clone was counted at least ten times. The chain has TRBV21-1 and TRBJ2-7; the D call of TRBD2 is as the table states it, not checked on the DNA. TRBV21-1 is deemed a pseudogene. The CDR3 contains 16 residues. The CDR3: CASSPPWAGGPSEQYF. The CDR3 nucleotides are TGTGCCAGCAGCCCCCCGTGGGCGGGAGGGCCCTCCGAGCAGTACTTC.